The next 10 T cell receptor beta chains were all read from a single sample in a study of OX40 agonist ivuxolimab in advanced cancers. Using immunoSEQ multiplex PCR, the repertoire was profiled, and TCRdb retains in-frame clones only, with some absent. The table lists about 14,000 clones, around 80% of them singletons. The sample was CD4+ or CD8+ T cells sorted from blood, taken in a trial of the OX40 agonist ivuxolimab. These TCRs come from an adult with an advanced solid tumor such as melanoma, head and neck, liver or kidney cancer.

The rearrangement uses TRBV6-1 and TRBJ2-3, with D tentatively TRBD2 (6 bases). The germline V gene encodes CDR1 MNHNS and CDR2 SASEGT. V was pared by 4 bases and J by 3 bases, with 14 bases between. The CDR3 has 15 residues. CDR3 protein: CASSVLARGTDTQYF. CDR3 DNA sequence: TGTGCCAGCAGTGTTCTGGCCCGGGGGACAGATACGCAGTATTTT.

V usage is TRBV4-1 and J usage is TRBJ2-3; the D is unclear. This CDR3 has 16 amino acids. CDR1 is MGHRA, CDR2 YSYEKL, per germline. Trimming took 0 bases from V and 6 from J, leaving 16 bases between them. The chain's CDR3 is CASSQDRDPLGDTQYF. CDR3 coding DNA: TGCGCCAGCAGCCAAGATAGAGACCCTCTAGGTGATACGCAGTATTTT.

The gene calls are TRBV6-1 and TRBJ2-1, with TRBD2 matching over 7 bases. J lost 8 bases, V lost 3 bases, and 10 bases had no gene match. Germline CDR1 reads MNHNS; CDR2 reads SASEGT. The CDR3 covers 15 residues. The CDR3 loop reads CASSDRDGAGDEQFF. The CDR3 DNA follows: TGTGCCAGCAGTGATCGGGACGGGGCGGGAGATGAGCAGTTCTTC.

The rearrangement joins TRBV29-1 to TRBJ2-1; D is unresolved. The germline CDR1 and CDR2 sequences are SQVTM and ANQGSEA. The CDR3 sequence is 14 residues long. Trimming removed 1 base from V and 9 bases from J, with 16 bases in between. The CDR3: CSVEGGGVLGEQFF. CDR3 nucleotide sequence: TGCAGCGTTGAAGGGGGTGGTGTCCTTGGTGAGCAGTTCTTC.

The rearrangement links TRBV12-5 to TRBJ2-1; no definite D call. The CDR3 runs 13 residues. Germline-derived CDR1 and CDR2 are LGHNT and FRNRAP. The V end was cut by 3 bases, the J end by 4 bases, with 7 bases between. CDR3 in amino acids: CASGFGLYNEQFF. The CDR3, as DNA: TGTGCTAGTGGTTTTGGTCTATACAATGAGCAGTTCTTC.

The chain uses TRBV27 and TRBJ2-7; 8 nucleotides align to TRBD2. The CDR3 has 14 amino acids. V shed 6 bases and J 4 bases; nucleotides not matched to a gene: 8. The V gene's germline CDR1 is MNHEY and CDR2 SMNVEV (reference sequence). This CDR3 is CASRNRAGVYEQYF. DNA for the CDR3: TGTGCCAGCAGGAACAGAGCGGGAGTGTACGAGCAGTACTTC.

The chain joins TRBV9 to TRBJ1-4, with D possibly TRBD1 on 6 matching bases. Germline V gene sequence: CDR1 SGDLS, CDR2 YYNGEE. The CDR3 extends over 14 amino acids. Between the trimmed V and J ends, which lost 0 bases and 12 bases, there was a span of 15 bases. As DNA, the CDR3 is TGTGCCAGCAGCGTAGGAACTCGGGAGGGGGAACTGTTTTTT. It codes for CASSVGTREGELFF.

Worth noting for this clone: Germline is not matched at one junction end, which may reflect a read error. The chain combines TRBV7-7 with TRBJ2-5, with 7 bases that match TRBD2. Germline CDR1 SSHAT, CDR2 FNYEAQ (reference sequence). This CDR3 has 16 residues. Here the CDR3 reads CASSLISSGNEETQYF. CDR3 sequence (DNA): TGTGCTAGCAGCTTAATATCCAGCGGGAATGAAGAGACCCAGTACTTC.

This clone is deemed large. This sequence joins TRBV4-1 and TRBJ1-4, with a possible D match to TRBD1 (5 bases). The CDR3 loop spans 14 amino acids. CDR1 is MGHRA and CDR2 is YSYEKL in the germline V gene. The V end lost 4 bases, the J end lost 10 bases, and 16 bases lay between the germline ends. In nucleotides, the CDR3 is TGCGCCAGCAGCCTCCTAAGGGGAAACGTAAAACTGTTTTTT. Translating it yields CASSLLRGNVKLFF.

The chain joins TRBV11-2 to TRBJ1-1; TRBD1 matches at 9 bases. CDR1 and CDR2 from the germline V gene are SGHAT and FQNNGV. V lost 4 bases, J lost 0 bases, and 6 bases stayed unmatched. The CDR3 has 16 amino acids. CDR3: CASSSGTGFVNTEAFF. The CDR3, as DNA: TGTGCCAGCAGCTCCGGGACAGGGTTTGTGAACACTGAAGCTTTCTTT. Based on the CDR3 plus reference TRBV11-2 and TRBJ1-1, the full variable domain is EAGVAQSPRYKIIEKRQSVAFWCNPISGHATLYWYQQILGQGPKLLIQFQNNGVVDDSQLPKDRFSAERLKGVDSTLKIQPAKLEDSAVYLCASSSGTGFVNTEAFFGQGTRLTVV.